These 23 T cell receptor beta chains originate from one sample sequenced in a study of cytomegalovirus exposure and HLA in healthy donors. PCR used 60 Vbeta primers and 13 Jbeta primers. Produced via immunoSEQ multiplex PCR; TCRdb's table is partial and in-frame only. Seen here are 180,000 or so clones, approximately 80% observed once, and the top ten hold 0.75% to 0.9%. The sample consisted of PBMCs. The receptors were gathered from a woman aged 18-29 years in good health and CMV-seronegative.

The gene calls are TRBV30 and TRBJ2-1; TRBD2 agrees at 8 bases. V shed 5 bases and J 7 bases; nucleotides not matched to a gene: 4. Germline CDR1 and CDR2: GTSNPN and SVGIG (reference sequence). CDR3 length equals 12 residues. CDR3 in DNA: TGTGCCTGGGCCGGGACTAGGAATGAGCAGTTCTTC. Encoded protein: CAWAGTRNEQFF. Full variable domain (remainder filled in from reference TRBV30 and TRBJ2-1): SQTIHQWPATLVQPVGSPLSLECTVEGTSNPNLYWYRQAAGRGLQLLFYSVGIGQISSEVPQNLSASRPQDRQFILSSKKLLLSDSGFYLCAWAGTRNEQFFGPGTRLTVL.

The gene calls are TRBV5-1 and TRBJ2-6, with 8 bases identical to TRBD1. J was trimmed by 2 bases and V by 0 bases; bases with no gene match: 7. Per the germline V gene, CDR1 is SGHRS and CDR2 is YFSETQ. CDR3 length: 18 residues. The CDR3 DNA follows: TGCGCCAGCAGCTTGGGTGACAGGGGACCCCCTGGGGCCAACGTCCTGACTTTC. This sequence encodes CASSLGDRGPPGANVLTF.

This clone was detected only once. This rearrangement joins TRBV30 to TRBJ2-4; 9 bases are a match to TRBD2. This CDR3 is built from 13 residues. Germline values: CDR1 GTSNPN, CDR2 SVGIG (reference sequence). V dropped 5 bases and J dropped 2; count of bases not matched to a gene: 1. As DNA, the CDR3 is TGTGCCTGGCTAGCGGGGCCCAAAAACATTCAGTACTTC. This gives the protein CAWLAGPKNIQYF.

V gene TRBV28 combines with J gene TRBJ2-7; D may be TRBD2 (5 bases). Germline V lookup: CDR1 MDHEN, CDR2 SYDVKM. The V gene lost 3 bases and the J gene lost 2 bases, with 14 bases spanning the gap. This CDR3 has 15 amino acids. The CDR3 sequence: CASSFNHKGAYEQYF. The CDR3 bases are TGTGCCAGCAGTTTTAATCACAAGGGAGCCTACGAGCAGTACTTC.

This clone has a handful of counts. The rearrangement joins TRBV7-2 to TRBJ2-7; 12 bases fit TRBD1. The CDR3 extends over 14 amino acids. Per germline, CDR1 SGHTA and CDR2 FQGNSA. The junction had 4 bases not matched to a gene; V was cut back by 5 bases and J by 5 bases. CDR3 in DNA: TGTGCCAGCAGCCCTGGGACAGGGGGCAACGAGCAGTACTTC. Its translation is CASSPGTGGNEQYF.

The V gene is TRBV11-2, the J gene TRBJ2-1; 7 nucleotides line up with TRBD2. The CDR3 runs to 19 residues. CDR1 SGHAT and CDR2 FQNNGV come from the germline V gene. Losses at the gene ends were 5 bases for V and 2 bases for J; bases not matched to a gene: 18. The CDR3 DNA is TGTGCCAGCAGCCCCGGGGTGGGTGAAGCGGGGCAACCCTACAATGAGCAGTTCTTC. This translates into CASSPGVGEAGQPYNEQFF.

The CDR3 spells CASSVGDSSYGYTF. CDR3 nucleotide sequence: TGTGCCAGCAGCGTAGGGGACAGCAGCTATGGCTACACCTTC. The chain recombines TRBV9 with TRBJ1-2; 7 bases are a match to TRBD1. This CDR3 contains 14 residues. The V segment lost 0 bases and the J segment 4 bases; nucleotides outside the gene matches: 3. The germline CDR1 and CDR2 sequences are SGDLS and YYNGEE.

The chain is built from TRBV18 and TRBJ1-1, with TRBD1 matching over 7 bases. This CDR3 comprises 16 residues. CDR1 is KGHSH, CDR2 LQKENI, per germline. J gave up 0 bases and V 1 base, and 5 bases lay outside the gene matches. The DNA for the CDR3 is TGTGCCAGCTCACCACGGGACAGATCACTGAACACTGAAGCTTTCTTT. Amino acid sequence: CASSPRDRSLNTEAFF.

CDR3 DNA sequence: TGTGCCAGCAGCCAAGCCATCCTAGCGGGAGGCCCAGATACGCAGTATTTT. Protein product: CASSQAILAGGPDTQYF. This rearrangement joins TRBV4-2 to TRBJ2-3; 11 bases are shared with TRBD2. The CDR3 runs 17 residues. V lost 1 base and J lost 4; bases outside the gene matches: 7. Germline V CDR1 and CDR2: LGHNA, YNFKEQ.

This chain uses TRBV5-4 with TRBJ1-2; the match to TRBD1 covers 7 bases. Germline CDR1 is SGHNT and CDR2 is YYREEE (reference sequence). Losses at the gene ends were 0 bases for V and 3 bases for J; bases not matched to a gene: 8. The CDR3 covers 16 residues. CDR3 residues: CASSLDPTGQHYGYTF. CDR3 nucleotide sequence: TGTGCCAGCAGCTTGGACCCAACGGGACAGCACTATGGCTACACCTTC.

The chain joins TRBV5-1 to TRBJ2-1, with TRBD2 identical over 15 bases. Germline V gene lookup returns CDR1 SGHRS and CDR2 YFSETQ. This CDR3 has 18 amino acids. Losses at the gene ends were 3 bases for V and 8 bases for J; bases not matched to a gene: 12. This chain's CDR3 is CASSWRGLAGGEIDEQFF. The DNA of the CDR3 is TGCGCCAGCAGCTGGCGGGGACTAGCGGGAGGAGAAATTGATGAGCAGTTCTTC.

This chain connects TRBV4-2 to TRBJ1-5; perhaps TRBD1 as D (6 bases). CDR1 and CDR2 (germline): LGHNA, YNFKEQ. Between the trimmed V and J ends, which lost 2 bases and 3 bases, there was a span of 11 bases. This CDR3 is built from 15 residues. CDR3 loop: CASSQTTGNNQPQHF. CDR3 DNA: TGTGCCAGCAGCCAAACTACAGGGAACAATCAGCCCCAGCATTTT.

This rearrangement joins TRBV6-1 to TRBJ2-1; D unresolved. Trimming removed 2 bases from V and 1 base from J, with 12 bases in between. Germline CDR1 MNHNS, CDR2 SASEGT. The CDR3 runs to 16 residues. The CDR3 DNA is TGTGCCAGCAGTGAACTCCTACCCCTTTCCTACAATGAGCAGTTCTTC. Protein: CASSELLPLSYNEQFF.

The chain couples TRBV2 to TRBJ2-2; a possible D gene is TRBD2 (6 bases). The CDR3 runs 15 residues. With 4 bases removed from V and 8 bases from J, the gap between germline ends came to 17 bases. Germline V gene data show CDR1 as SNHLY and CDR2 as FYNNEI. For the CDR3, the DNA is TGTGCCAGCAGTGGGGGGTCTAGCGTACTTGGGGAGCTGTTTTTT. Its protein product is CASSGGSSVLGELFF. Based on the CDR3 plus reference TRBV2 and TRBJ2-2, the full variable domain is EPEVTQTPSHQVTQMGQEVILRCVPISNHLYFYWYRQILGQKVEFLVSFYNNEISEKSEIFDDQFSVERPDGSNFTLKIRSTKLEDSAMYFCASSGGSSVLGELFFGEGSRLTVL.

The V gene is TRBV4-3, the J gene TRBJ2-1; 8 bases agree with TRBD2. The CDR3 runs 18 residues. V shed 2 bases and J 4 bases; nucleotides not matched to a gene: 13. Germline assignment: CDR1 LGHNA and CDR2 YSLEER. The DNA of the CDR3 is TGCGCCAGCAGCCAAACTAGCGGAGACCGGTACGGATACAATGAGCAGTTCTTC. It codes for CASSQTSGDRYGYNEQFF.

The V gene is TRBV13, the J gene TRBJ2-3; D possibly corresponds to TRBD2 (6 bases). Trimming took 5 bases from V and 7 from J, leaving 13 bases between them. Germline V CDR1 and CDR2: PRHDT, FYEKMQ (reference sequence). The CDR3 spans 13 residues. CDR3 sequence (DNA): TGTGCCAGCAGCACGCGACTAGTTCATACGCAGTATTTT. It is translated as CASSTRLVHTQYF.

This clone occurred a few times. The rearrangement uses TRBV6-1 and TRBJ2-1; 10 bases are shared with TRBD2. This CDR3 contains 16 residues. Germline V gives CDR1 MNHNS, CDR2 SASEGT. With 3 bases clipped from V and 1 base from J, the junction kept 3 bases outside the gene matches. In nucleotides, the CDR3 is TGTGCCAGCAGTGACGAAGCGGGAGGGTCCTACAATGAGCAGTTCTTC. Translated: CASSDEAGGSYNEQFF.

This sequence joins TRBV28 and TRBJ1-3; possible D gene TRBD1, 5 bases. This CDR3 spans 17 amino acids. Germline V gene data show CDR1 as MDHEN and CDR2 as SYDVKM. V lost 2 bases and J 0 bases, leaving 14 bases between the germline ends. The chain's CDR3 is CASSLVPGLISGNTIYF. The CDR3, as DNA: TGTGCCAGCAGTTTAGTTCCGGGACTGATCTCTGGAAACACCATATATTTT. The full variable domain, completed using reference TRBV28 and TRBJ1-3, is DVKVTQSSRYLVKRTGEKVFLECVQDMDHENMFWYRQDPGLGLRLIYFSYDVKMKEKGDIPEGYSVSREKKERFSLILESASTNQTSMYLCASSLVPGLISGNTIYFGEGSWLTVV.

This sequence joins TRBV18 and TRBJ2-3; the match to TRBD2 covers 15 bases. CDR1 and CDR2 from the germline V gene are KGHSH and LQKENI. V shed 3 bases, J shed 7 bases, and the junction held 14 bases outside the gene matches. The CDR3 consists of 19 residues. CDR3 residues: CASSPDRMGLAGGRNTQYF. CDR3 sequence (DNA): TGTGCCAGCTCACCGGATAGGATGGGACTAGCGGGAGGAAGAAATACGCAGTATTTT. Full variable domain (rest looked up from reference TRBV18 and TRBJ2-3): NAGVMQNPRHLVRRRGQEARLRCSPMKGHSHVYWYRQLPEEGLKFMVYLQKENIIDESGMPKERFSAEFPKEGPSILRIQQVVRGDSAAYFCASSPDRMGLAGGRNTQYFGPGTRLTVL.

The V call is TRBV5-3, the J call TRBJ1-2; D is unclear. TRBV5-3 is labeled an ORF, and its function is uncertain. This CDR3 is built from 14 residues. The V end lost 4 bases, the J end lost 6 bases, and 16 bases lay between the germline ends. CDR3 coding DNA: TGTGCCAGAAGCCACGTAAGAATAGGAGATGGCTACACCTTC. This translates into CARSHVRIGDGYTF.

In its sample, this clone was seen once. This rearrangement joins TRBV10-3 to TRBJ1-1, with D uncertain. Per germline, CDR1 ENHRY and CDR2 SYGVKD. CDR3 length: 14 residues. V lost 4 bases to trimming and J lost 1 base, with 10 bases between them. The CDR3 sequence: CAISVTAGNTEAFF. In DNA form, the CDR3 reads TGTGCCATCAGTGTTACGGCGGGGAACACTGAAGCTTTCTTT.

The gene calls are TRBV30 and TRBJ1-6; unclear D gene. The CDR3 covers 14 residues. Per the germline V gene, CDR1 is GTSNPN and CDR2 is SVGIG (reference sequence). The ends were cut back, 3 bases at V and 0 bases at J, with 6 bases in the middle. Here the CDR3 DNA reads TGTGCCTGGAGAGCGAGCTCCTATAATTCACCCCTCCACTTT. It translates to CAWRASSYNSPLHF. The full variable domain, rest sourced from reference TRBV30 and TRBJ1-6, is SQTIHQWPATLVQPVGSPLSLECTVEGTSNPNLYWYRQAAGRGLQLLFYSVGIGQISSEVPQNLSASRPQDRQFILSSKKLLLSDSGFYLCAWRASSYNSPLHFGNGTRLTVT.

The rearrangement links TRBV5-8 to TRBJ1-1, with TRBD1 matching 7 bases. The V gene end was trimmed by 7 bases and the J gene end by 2 bases; junction bases not matched to a gene: 8. CDR3 size: 14 residues. Per the germline V gene, CDR1 is SGHTS and CDR2 is YDEGEE. This chain's CDR3 is CASQTGFGNTEAFF. Written as DNA, the CDR3 is TGTGCCAGCCAGACAGGGTTTGGAAACACTGAAGCTTTCTTT.